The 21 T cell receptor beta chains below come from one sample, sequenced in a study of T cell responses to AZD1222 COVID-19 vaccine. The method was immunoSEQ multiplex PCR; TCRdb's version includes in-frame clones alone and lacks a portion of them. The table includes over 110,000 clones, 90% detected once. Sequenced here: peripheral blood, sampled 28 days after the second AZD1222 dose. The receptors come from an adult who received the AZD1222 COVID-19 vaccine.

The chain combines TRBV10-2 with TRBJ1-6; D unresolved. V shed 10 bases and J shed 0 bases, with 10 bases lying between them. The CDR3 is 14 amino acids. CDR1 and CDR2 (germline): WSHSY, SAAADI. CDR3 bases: TGCGCCACCCGCCAGGACTCCTATAATTCACCCCTCCACTTT. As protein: CATRQDSYNSPLHF.

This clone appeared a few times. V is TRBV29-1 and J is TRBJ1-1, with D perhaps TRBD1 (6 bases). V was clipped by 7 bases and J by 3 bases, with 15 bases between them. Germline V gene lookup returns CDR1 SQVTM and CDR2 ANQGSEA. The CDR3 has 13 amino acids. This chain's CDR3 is CSGRTEGYTEAFF. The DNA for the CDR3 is TGCAGCGGACGGACAGAGGGGTACACTGAAGCTTTCTTT.

CDR3 loop: CASSLALNYGYTF. CDR3 coding DNA: TGTGCCAGCAGCCTGGCCTTGAACTATGGCTACACCTTC. The rearrangement uses TRBV2 and TRBJ1-2; D is uncertain. This CDR3 region has 13 residues. Germline-derived CDR1 and CDR2 are SNHLY and FYNNEI. Trimming cost V 6 bases and J 2 bases, with 10 bases left between them.

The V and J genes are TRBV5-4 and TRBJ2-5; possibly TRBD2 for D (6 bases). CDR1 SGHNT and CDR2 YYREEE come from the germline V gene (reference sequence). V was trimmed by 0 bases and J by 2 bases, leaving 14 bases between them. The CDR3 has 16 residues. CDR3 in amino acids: CASSLGGRAGQETQYF. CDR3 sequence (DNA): TGTGCCAGCAGCTTGGGGGGACGTGCGGGGCAAGAGACCCAGTACTTC.

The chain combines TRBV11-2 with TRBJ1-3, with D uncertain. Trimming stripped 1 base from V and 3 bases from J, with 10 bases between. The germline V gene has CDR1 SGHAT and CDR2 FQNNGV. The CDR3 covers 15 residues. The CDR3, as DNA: TGTGCCAGCAGCTTAGGGTCGGGTAGTGGAAACACCATATATTTT. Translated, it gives CASSLGSGSGNTIYF.

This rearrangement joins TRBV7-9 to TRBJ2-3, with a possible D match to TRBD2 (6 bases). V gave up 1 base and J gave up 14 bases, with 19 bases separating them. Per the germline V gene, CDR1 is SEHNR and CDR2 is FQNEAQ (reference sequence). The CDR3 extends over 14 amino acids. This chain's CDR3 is CASSLVSTSSFLYF. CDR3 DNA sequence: TGTGCCAGCAGCTTAGTCTCGACTAGTAGTTTCTTGTATTTT.

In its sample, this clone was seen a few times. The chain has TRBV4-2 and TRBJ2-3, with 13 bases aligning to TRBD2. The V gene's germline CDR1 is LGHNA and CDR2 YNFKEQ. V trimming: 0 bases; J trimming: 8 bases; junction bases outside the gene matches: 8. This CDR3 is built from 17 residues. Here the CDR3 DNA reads TGTGCCAGCAGCCAAGAGGGAGGACTAGCGGGAGTAGGTACGCAGTATTTT. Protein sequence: CASSQEGGLAGVGTQYF.

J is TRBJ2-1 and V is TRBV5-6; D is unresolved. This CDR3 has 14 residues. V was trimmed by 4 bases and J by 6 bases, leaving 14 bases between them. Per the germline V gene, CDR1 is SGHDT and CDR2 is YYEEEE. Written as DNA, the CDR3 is TGTGCCAGCAGCCTCTGGAGTGGGTCCAATGAGCAGTTCTTC. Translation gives CASSLWSGSNEQFF.

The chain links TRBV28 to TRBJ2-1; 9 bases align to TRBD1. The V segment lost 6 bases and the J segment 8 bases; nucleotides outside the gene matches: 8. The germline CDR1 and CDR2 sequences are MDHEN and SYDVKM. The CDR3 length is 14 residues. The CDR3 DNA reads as TGTGCCAGCAGAACCCCGGGACAGGGCTATGAGCAGTTCTTC. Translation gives CASRTPGQGYEQFF.

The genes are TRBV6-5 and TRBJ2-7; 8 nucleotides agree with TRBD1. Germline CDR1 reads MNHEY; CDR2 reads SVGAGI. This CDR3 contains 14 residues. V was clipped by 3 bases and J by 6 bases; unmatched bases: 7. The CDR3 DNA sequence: TGTGCCAGCAGTTATTTCGGACAGGGCTCCGAGCAGTACTTC. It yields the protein CASSYFGQGSEQYF.

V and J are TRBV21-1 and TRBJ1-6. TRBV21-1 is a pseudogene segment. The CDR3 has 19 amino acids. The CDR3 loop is CASSLRGVGRLDGDSPLHF. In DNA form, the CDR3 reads TGTGCCAGCAGCCTAAGGGGAGTAGGAAGGCTAGACGGGGATTCACCCCTCCACTTT.

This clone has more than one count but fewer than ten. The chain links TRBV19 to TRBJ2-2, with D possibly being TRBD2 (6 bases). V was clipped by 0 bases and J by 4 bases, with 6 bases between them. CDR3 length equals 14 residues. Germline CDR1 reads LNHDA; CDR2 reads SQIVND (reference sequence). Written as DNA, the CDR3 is TGTGCCAGTAGTATAGACGGGGGCACCGGGGAGCTGTTTTTT. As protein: CASSIDGGTGELFF.

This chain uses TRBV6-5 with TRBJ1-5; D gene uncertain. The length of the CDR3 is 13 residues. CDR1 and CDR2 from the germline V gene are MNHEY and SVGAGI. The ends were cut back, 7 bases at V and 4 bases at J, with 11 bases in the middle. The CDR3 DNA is TGTGCCAGCAAGGCAGGCCAGAATCAGCCCCAGCATTTT. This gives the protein CASKAGQNQPQHF.

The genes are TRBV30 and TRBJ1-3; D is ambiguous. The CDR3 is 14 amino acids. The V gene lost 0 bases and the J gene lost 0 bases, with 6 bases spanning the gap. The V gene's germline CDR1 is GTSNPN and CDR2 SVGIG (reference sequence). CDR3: CAWSVTASGNTIYF. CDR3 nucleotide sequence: TGTGCCTGGAGTGTAACGGCCTCTGGAAACACCATATATTTT.

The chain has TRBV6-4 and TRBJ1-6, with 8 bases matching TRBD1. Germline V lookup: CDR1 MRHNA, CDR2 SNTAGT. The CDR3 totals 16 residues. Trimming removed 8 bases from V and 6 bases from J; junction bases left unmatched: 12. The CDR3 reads CASSWGQEVFNSPLHF. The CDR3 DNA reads TGTGCCAGCTCATGGGGACAGGAGGTTTTTAATTCACCCCTCCACTTT.

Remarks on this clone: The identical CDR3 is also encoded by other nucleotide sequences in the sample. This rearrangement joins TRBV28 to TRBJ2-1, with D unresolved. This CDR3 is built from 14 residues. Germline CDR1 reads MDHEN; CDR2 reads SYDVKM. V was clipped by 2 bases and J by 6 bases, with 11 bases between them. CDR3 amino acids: CASSLGGPLNEQFF. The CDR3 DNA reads TGTGCCAGCAGTTTAGGCGGTCCTCTCAATGAGCAGTTCTTC.

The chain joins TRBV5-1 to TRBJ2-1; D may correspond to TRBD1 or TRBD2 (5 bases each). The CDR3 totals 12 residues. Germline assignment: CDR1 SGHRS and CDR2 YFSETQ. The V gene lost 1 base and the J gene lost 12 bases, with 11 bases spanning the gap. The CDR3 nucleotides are TGCGCCAGCAGCTTGCCGGGACCCGGGCAGTTCTTC. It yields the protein CASSLPGPGQFF.

CDR3 loop: CASSFRGDEQFF. The DNA of the CDR3 is TGCGCCAGCAGCTTCCGTGGGGACGAGCAGTTCTTC. V is TRBV5-1 and J is TRBJ2-1, with D perhaps given as TRBD1 or TRBD2 (5 bases each). V was cut by 2 bases and J by 10 bases, with 10 bases left in between. The germline V gene has CDR1 SGHRS and CDR2 YFSETQ. This CDR3 comprises 12 residues.

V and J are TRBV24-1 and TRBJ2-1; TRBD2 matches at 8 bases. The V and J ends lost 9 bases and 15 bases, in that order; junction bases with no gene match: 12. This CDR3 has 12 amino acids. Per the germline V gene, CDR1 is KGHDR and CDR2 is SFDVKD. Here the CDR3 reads CATGIGGGRWFF. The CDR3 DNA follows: TGTGCCACCGGGATCGGGGGCGGGAGGTGGTTCTTC.

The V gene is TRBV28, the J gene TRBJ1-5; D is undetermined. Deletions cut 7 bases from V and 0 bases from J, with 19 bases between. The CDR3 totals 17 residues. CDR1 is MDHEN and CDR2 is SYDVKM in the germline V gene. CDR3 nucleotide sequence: TGTGCCAGCAAAAAGCTTAGCATGGGTTATAGCAATCAGCCCCAGCATTTT. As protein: CASKKLSMGYSNQPQHF.

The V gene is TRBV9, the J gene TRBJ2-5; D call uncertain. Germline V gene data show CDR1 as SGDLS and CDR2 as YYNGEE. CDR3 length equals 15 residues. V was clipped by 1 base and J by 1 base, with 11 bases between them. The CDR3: CASSVWAASQETQYF. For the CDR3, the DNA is TGTGCCAGCAGCGTATGGGCAGCAAGCCAAGAGACCCAGTACTTC.